This TCR beta chain comes out of a study of T cells in Graves' hyperthyroidism and ophthalmopathy. The study, taken as a whole, reports: A model built on 13 V-J features separated ophthalmopathy from stable hyperthyroidism. Within blood appeared most thyroid clonotypes that had expanded above 0.001.

The TCR beta CDR3 regions underwent amplification using RNA transcripts as the source. TCR CDR3 regions were first amplified by RT-PCR with HTBI primers. MiXCR was run by TCRdb on the multiplex PCR reads, yielding one entry per CDR3 protein. The table includes 660,000 or so distinct CDR3 sequences, around 20% detected once. This clonotype was counted a few times. Its specificity is unknown. The CDR3 is made up of 19 amino acids. Trimming removed 5 bases from V and 6 bases from J; junction bases left unmatched: 20. Germline V gene lookup returns CDR1 DFQATT and CDR2 SNEGSKA (reference sequence). Patients were excluded because of uncontrolled infection, other autoimmune disease, pregnancy or lactation. Diagnosis relied on clinical symptoms, serum thyroxine and TRAb, thyroid ultrasound and orbital computed tomography.

The chain combines TRBV20-1 with TRBJ2-2, with 11 bases fitting TRBD1. The sequenced material came from blood. The origin of this receptor is a man aged 30 to 39 with Graves' ophthalmopathy. For the CDR3, the DNA is TGCAGTGCTGGCACCTTGAGGACAGGGGGCCAAGTCTGGCCCGGGGAGCTGTTTTTT. This codes for CSAGTLRTGGQVWPGELFF.